A single sample gave rise to the 26 T cell receptor beta chains below, sequenced in a study of cytomegalovirus exposure and HLA in healthy donors. This table comes from immunoSEQ multiplex PCR, and its TCRdb copy is limited to in-frame clones, with some not included. In the table there are 55,000 to 75,000 clones, 85% to 95% of which are singletons. Sequencing input: PBMCs. These receptors originate from a man aged 18 to 30 in good health and CMV-seropositive.

V and J are TRBV10-3 and TRBJ1-1; the D is unclear. Looked up from germline, CDR1 is ENHRY and CDR2 is SYGVKD. The CDR3 contains 13 residues. Trimming shortened V by 1 base and J by 2 bases, and 5 bases separated the two germline ends. The CDR3 loop is CAISEFSNTEAFF. CDR3 nucleotides: TGTGCCATCAGTGAGTTCTCCAACACTGAAGCTTTCTTT.

CDR3 in amino acids: CASSTGSWYGTDNSPLHF. In DNA, the CDR3 is TGTGCCAGCAGCACAGGATCCTGGTACGGGACAGACAATTCACCCCTCCACTTT. The chain joins TRBV5-6 to TRBJ1-6; 7 bases align to TRBD1. Germline V lookup: CDR1 SGHDT, CDR2 YYEEEE. The CDR3 has 18 amino acids. J was trimmed by 7 bases and V by 4 bases; bases with no gene match: 17.

The chain couples TRBV6-1 to TRBJ2-3, with 9 nucleotides matching TRBD2. V lost 0 bases to trimming and J lost 4 bases; unmatched junction nucleotides: 8. Germline CDR1 reads MNHNS; CDR2 reads SASEGT. The CDR3 is made up of 17 amino acids. The CDR3 sequence is CASSEAGAGGDADTQYF. In nucleotides, the CDR3 is TGTGCCAGCAGTGAAGCAGGGGCGGGAGGGGATGCAGATACGCAGTATTTT.

This rearrangement joins TRBV18 to TRBJ1-5, with 7 bases lining up with TRBD1. The CDR3 sequence is 17 residues long. CDR1 and CDR2 (germline): KGHSH, LQKENI. Trimming at V came to 11 bases and at J to 0 bases, leaving 16 bases not matched to a gene. In DNA, the CDR3 is TGTGCCCGCCCAAAGGGGGCGGGGAGATATAGCAATCAGCCCCAGCATTTT. This translates into CARPKGAGRYSNQPQHF.

The CDR3 DNA follows: TGCGCCAGCAGCCAAGTTGTGACAGCCAACACTGAAGCTTTCTTT. The encoded protein is CASSQVVTANTEAFF. This chain joins TRBV4-1 and TRBJ1-1, with D possibly TRBD1 on 5 matching bases. The length of the CDR3 is 15 residues. Trimming took off 1 base at V and 2 bases at J, with 11 bases between the two ends. From germline, CDR1 is MGHRA and CDR2 YSYEKL.

This sequence joins TRBV28 and TRBJ2-7; 7 bases align to TRBD2. The CDR3 runs 14 residues. V shed 8 bases, J shed 1 base, and the junction held 8 bases outside the gene matches. Germline V gene data show CDR1 as MDHEN and CDR2 as SYDVKM. In DNA, the CDR3 is TGTGCCAGCGTGGGGGGGTGGAGGTCCTACGAGCAGTACTTC. This translates into CASVGGWRSYEQYF.

The gene calls are TRBV28 and TRBJ1-2; D uncertain. V lost 3 bases and J lost 0, with 23 bases in between. The V gene's germline CDR1 is MDHEN and CDR2 SYDVKM. The CDR3 spans 19 residues. CDR3 sequence: CASSFFPGPQEQANYGYTF. Here the CDR3 DNA reads TGTGCCAGCAGTTTCTTCCCCGGTCCTCAGGAACAAGCTAACTATGGCTACACCTTC.

The V and J genes are TRBV6-1 and TRBJ1-1, with a weak D call TRBD1 (6 bases). Germline CDR1 and CDR2: MNHNS and SASEGT. V gave up 2 bases and J gave up 6 bases, with 7 bases separating them. This CDR3 region has 12 residues. The DNA for the CDR3 is TGTGCCAGCAGTGAATGGACAGCTGAAGCTTTCTTT. Protein: CASSEWTAEAFF.

The V and J genes are TRBV6-6 and TRBJ2-7, with a weak D call TRBD1 (5 bases). V was pared by 5 bases and J by 0 bases, with 14 bases between. Per germline, CDR1 MNHNY and CDR2 SVGAGI (reference sequence). CDR3 length equals 15 residues. The CDR3 nucleotides read TGTGCCAGCAGTGATCGAACAGGTGCCTCCTACGAGCAGTACTTC. Its protein is CASSDRTGASYEQYF.

The V gene is TRBV29-1, the J gene TRBJ1-2; tentative D call: TRBD1 (6 bases). CDR1 is SQVTM, CDR2 ANQGSEA, per germline. CDR3 length equals 19 residues. The V end lost 4 bases, the J end lost 1 base, and 28 bases lay between the germline ends. The CDR3 nucleotides are TGCAGCGTTGTGTGGGAGGGAGATCATAGAGTACAGGGTAACTATGGCTACACCTTC. This codes for CSVVWEGDHRVQGNYGYTF.

The J gene is TRBJ2-1, the V gene TRBV19; TRBD1 aligns across 8 bases. V lost 3 bases, J lost 8 bases, and 9 bases stayed unmatched. Per germline, CDR1 LNHDA and CDR2 SQIVND (reference sequence). This CDR3 has 15 amino acids. CDR3 in amino acids: CASSINRQGIDEQFF. The CDR3, as DNA: TGTGCCAGTAGTATTAATAGACAGGGGATAGATGAGCAGTTCTTC.

The V call is TRBV28, the J call TRBJ1-1; D might be TRBD1 (6 bases). The CDR3 loop spans 16 amino acids. Trimming pared 6 bases from V and 4 bases from J, leaving 21 bases between. Germline CDR1 is MDHEN and CDR2 is SYDVKM. In DNA, the CDR3 is TGTGCCAGCAGACACAGGCCAGGGGTCGCGGGCACTGAAGCTTTCTTT. It yields the protein CASRHRPGVAGTEAFF.

V gene TRBV15 combines with J gene TRBJ1-5; D is undetermined. CDR1 and CDR2 (germline): LNHNV, YYDKDF (reference sequence). V was cut by 8 bases and J by 2 bases, with 7 bases left in between. This CDR3 is 12 amino acids long. CDR3 protein: CATRVRNQPQHF. CDR3 DNA: TGTGCCACCCGAGTTCGCAATCAGCCCCAGCATTTT. The full variable domain, in which reference TRBV15 and TRBJ1-5 provide the parts outside the CDR3, is DAMVIQNPRYQVTQFGKPVTLSCSQTLNHNVMYWYQQKSSQAPKLLFHYYDKDFNNEADTPDNFQSRRPNTSFCFLDIRSPGLGDTAMYLCATRVRNQPQHFGDGTRLSIL.

This chain joins TRBV27 and TRBJ2-1; a weak D match, TRBD2 (7 bases). V was shortened by 5 bases and J by 10 bases, with 18 bases between the two germline ends. Germline CDR1 reads MNHEY; CDR2 reads SMNVEV (reference sequence). The CDR3 sequence is 14 residues long. In DNA form, the CDR3 reads TGTGCCAGCAGTCTCCTGGGGGGGCGGAGCGAGCAGTTCTTC. Translating gives CASSLLGGRSEQFF.

The chain combines TRBV7-6 with TRBJ2-5, with D possibly TRBD2 on 5 matching bases. Trimming left V 2 bases short and J 5 bases short, with 12 bases between. The CDR3 contains 14 residues. In germline, CDR1 is SGHVS, CDR2 FNYEAQ. As DNA, the CDR3 is TGTGCCAGCAGCTTACCTACTAGTATTGAGACCCAGTACTTC. Residues: CASSLPTSIETQYF.

The table lists this clone with a count of one. V usage is TRBV18 and J usage is TRBJ2-2; TRBD2 aligns across 10 bases. The J segment lost 5 bases and the V segment lost 4 bases, leaving 19 bases of the junction unmatched. Germline CDR1 reads KGHSH; CDR2 reads LQKENI. CDR3 size: 20 residues. The CDR3 protein is CASSLQGLLEPSGRTGELFF. The CDR3 DNA follows: TGTGCCAGCTCACTACAGGGTCTTTTGGAGCCTAGCGGGAGAACCGGGGAGCTGTTTTTT.

The CDR3 here is CAISYREGPETQYF. Written as DNA, the CDR3 is TGTGCCATCAGTTACCGGGAGGGCCCGGAGACCCAGTACTTC. The rearrangement joins TRBV10-3 to TRBJ2-5, with TRBD2 matching over 8 bases. Germline V gives CDR1 ENHRY, CDR2 SYGVKD. The ends lost 5 bases at V and 5 bases at J; junction bases unmatched: 7. The CDR3 consists of 14 residues.

The rearrangement links TRBV30 to TRBJ1-1; D is unclear. Germline V gene data show CDR1 as GTSNPN and CDR2 as SVGIG (reference sequence). V shed 0 bases and J shed 4 bases, with 12 bases lying between them. The CDR3 covers 14 residues. The CDR3 loop is CAWSVRWAPTEAFF. The CDR3 DNA is TGTGCCTGGAGTGTACGCTGGGCGCCCACTGAAGCTTTCTTT. Variable domain in full (rest from reference TRBV30 and TRBJ1-1): SQTIHQWPATLVQPVGSPLSLECTVEGTSNPNLYWYRQAAGRGLQLLFYSVGIGQISSEVPQNLSASRPQDRQFILSSKKLLLSDSGFYLCAWSVRWAPTEAFFGQGTRLTVV.

V and J are TRBV18 and TRBJ2-5; possibly TRBD1 for D (6 bases). The CDR3 runs to 15 residues. The germline CDR1 and CDR2 sequences are KGHSH and LQKENI. The germline V and J ends were trimmed by 6 bases and 1 base, with 15 bases remaining between them. The CDR3 DNA reads TGTGCCAGCTCCCCTTCGCCGGACAGCCAAGAGACCCAGTACTTC. It is translated as CASSPSPDSQETQYF.

The chain joins TRBV10-1 to TRBJ2-2; TRBD1 is a possible D gene (6 bases). The CDR3 runs 15 residues. V shed 5 bases and J shed 3 bases, with 13 bases lying between them. CDR1 WNHNN and CDR2 SYGVQD come from the germline V gene (reference sequence). The DNA of the CDR3 is TGCGCCAGCAGTCACAGGGATTTTTACACCGGGGAGCTGTTTTTT. Translating it yields CASSHRDFYTGELFF.

The genes are TRBV30 and TRBJ2-7; D possibly corresponds to TRBD1 (5 bases). Trimming removed 4 bases from V and 2 bases from J, with 12 bases in between. The CDR3 is 13 amino acids. CDR1 and CDR2 (germline): GTSNPN, SVGIG (reference sequence). The DNA of the CDR3 is TGTGCCTGGAAACAGGACGGCCCCTACGAGCAGTACTTC. This translates into CAWKQDGPYEQYF.

The gene calls are TRBV9 and TRBJ2-7; 13 nucleotides match TRBD2. Germline V gene lookup returns CDR1 SGDLS and CDR2 YYNGEE. V lost 3 bases to trimming and J lost 2 bases; unmatched junction nucleotides: 2. The CDR3 loop spans 15 amino acids. CDR3 coding DNA: TGTGCCAGCAGCGGAGGACTAGCGGGAGCCTACGAGCAGTACTTC. This codes for CASSGGLAGAYEQYF. The whole variable domain, remainder taken from reference TRBV9 and TRBJ2-7, is DSGVTQTPKHLITATGQRVTLRCSPRSGDLSVYWYQQSLDQGLQFLIQYYNGEERAKGNILERFSAQQFPDLHSELNLSSLELGDSALYFCASSGGLAGAYEQYFGPGTRLTVT.

This chain links TRBV27 with TRBJ2-2; 7 nucleotides line up with TRBD2. Germline-derived CDR1 and CDR2 are MNHEY and SMNVEV (reference sequence). The CDR3 consists of 12 residues. With 6 bases clipped from V and 6 bases from J, the junction kept 1 base outside the gene matches. The CDR3, as DNA: TGTGCCAGCAGAGGACTAGCCGGGGAGCTGTTTTTT. It is translated as CASRGLAGELFF.

The chain combines TRBV6-5 with TRBJ2-7; 14 bases are a match to TRBD2. The junction had 9 bases not matched to a gene; V was cut back by 6 bases and J by 11 bases. In germline, CDR1 is MNHEY, CDR2 SVGAGI. This CDR3 contains 14 residues. CDR3 in DNA: TGTGCCAGCAGCCGTCCGGGACTAGCGGGGGAGGAGTACTTC. As protein: CASSRPGLAGEEYF.

The V call is TRBV30, the J call TRBJ1-6; TRBD1 agrees at 8 bases. From germline, CDR1 is GTSNPN and CDR2 SVGIG (reference sequence). J lost 0 bases, V lost 5 bases, and 6 bases had no gene match. This CDR3 is built from 16 residues. CDR3 amino acids: CAWCRTGSSYNSPLHF. In DNA, the CDR3 is TGTGCCTGGTGCCGGACAGGGAGCTCCTATAATTCACCCCTCCACTTT.

The gene calls are TRBV4-1 and TRBJ1-2; TRBD1 is a possible D gene (6 bases). The CDR3 spans 17 residues. From germline, CDR1 is MGHRA and CDR2 YSYEKL. Trimming stripped 2 bases from V and 7 bases from J, with 23 bases between. CDR3 protein: CASSQSSGTSGVRGYTF. In nucleotides, the CDR3 is TGCGCCAGCAGCCAAAGCTCCGGGACAAGCGGGGTCCGTGGCTACACCTTC.